Shown below are 18 T cell receptor beta chains from a single sample sequenced in a study of cytomegalovirus exposure and HLA in healthy donors (dated by TCRdb to about 2017). Receptors were amplified or captured by the immunoSEQ multiplex PCR assay. The multiplex PCR relied on a mix of 60 forward primers for TCR Vbeta segments and 13 reverse primers for TCR Jbeta segments. This immuneACCESS table, as held by TCRdb, lists in-frame sequences with V and J called but not all clones. Of the missing ones, under half trace to an unresolved V gene in checked studies; the others have no known cause. This sample gives approximately 110,000 clones in total; roughly three fifths of them show up just once. The ten largest account for 3.8% of the sample. Sequencing was carried out using PBMCs. Receptors originate from a man aged 30 to 45 in good health and CMV-seropositive.

The chain carries TRBV11-3 and TRBJ1-6, with D possibly matching TRBD1 (6 bases). The CDR3 covers 14 residues. Looked up from germline, CDR1 is SGHNT and CDR2 is YENEEA. V was cut by 3 bases and J by 7 bases, with 10 bases left in between. The DNA of the CDR3 is TGTGCCAGCAGCTTTGGGCAGGGGAATTCACCCCTCCACTTT. It encodes CASSFGQGNSPLHF.

The gene calls are TRBV6-1 and TRBJ2-7, with 8 bases that match TRBD1. V shed 8 bases and J 1 base; nucleotides not matched to a gene: 7. Germline-derived CDR1 and CDR2 are MNHNS and SASEGT. The length of the CDR3 is 14 residues. CDR3 sequence (DNA): TGTGCCAGCTTCGGACAGGGCGAGTCCTACGAGCAGTACTTC. It yields the protein CASFGQGESYEQYF.

This sequence joins TRBV9 and TRBJ2-1, with D perhaps matching TRBD2 (7 bases). Trimming pared 5 bases from V and 6 bases from J, leaving 12 bases between. CDR1 is SGDLS and CDR2 is YYNGEE in the germline V gene. CDR3 size: 13 residues. The CDR3 reads CASRGGASNEQFF. The CDR3 coding sequence is TGTGCCAGCAGAGGGGGGGCGAGCAATGAGCAGTTCTTC. Variable domain in full (rest from reference TRBV9 and TRBJ2-1): DSGVTQTPKHLITATGQRVTLRCSPRSGDLSVYWYQQSLDQGLQFLIQYYNGEERAKGNILERFSAQQFPDLHSELNLSSLELGDSALYFCASRGGASNEQFFGPGTRLTVL.

The chain joins TRBV19 to TRBJ1-5; no clear D. This CDR3 is built from 12 residues. Germline assignment: CDR1 LNHDA and CDR2 SQIVND (reference sequence). Trimming shortened V by 6 bases and J by 7 bases, and 10 bases separated the two germline ends. CDR3 sequence: CASSQNGQPQHF. The CDR3 nucleotides are TGTGCCAGTAGCCAAAACGGGCAGCCCCAGCATTTT.

The V gene is TRBV30, the J gene TRBJ2-7, with TRBD1 matching 7 bases. CDR1 and CDR2 from the germline V gene are GTSNPN and SVGIG (reference sequence). The CDR3 contains 16 residues. With 7 bases clipped from V and 0 bases from J, the junction kept 15 bases outside the gene matches. The CDR3 here is CASGTDRAWSSYEQYF. DNA of the CDR3: TGTGCCTCAGGCACCGACAGGGCCTGGAGCTCCTACGAGCAGTACTTC.

This clone has only one observation. The chain couples TRBV4-1 to TRBJ1-5; 7 bases match TRBD1. Germline trimming cut 1 base from V and 5 bases from J; bases unmatched to any gene: 8. The germline V gene encodes CDR1 MGHRA and CDR2 YSYEKL. The CDR3 spans 16 residues. CDR3 in amino acids: CASSQGAGQLHQPQHF. DNA of the CDR3: TGCGCCAGCAGCCAAGGGGCGGGACAGCTCCATCAGCCCCAGCATTTT.

The rearrangement joins TRBV25-1 to TRBJ1-1; a possible D gene is TRBD1 (5 bases). V dropped 5 bases and J dropped 1 base, with 14 bases sitting between them. The V gene's germline CDR1 is MGHDK and CDR2 SYGVNS. This CDR3 is built from 15 residues. For the CDR3, the DNA is TGTGCCAGCAGTCCGTACCCTACAGGGAACACTGAAGCTTTCTTT. It codes for CASSPYPTGNTEAFF.

This clone was found a few times. V usage is TRBV2 and J usage is TRBJ1-2, with D maybe TRBD1 (6 bases). This CDR3 spans 12 amino acids. Germline CDR1 SNHLY, CDR2 FYNNEI. The V and J ends lost 6 bases and 4 bases respectively, with 9 bases between them. CDR3 sequence reads: CASRPDSYGYTF. CDR3 nucleotides: TGTGCCAGCAGACCGGACAGCTATGGCTACACCTTC.

The V and J genes are TRBV2 and TRBJ2-7; maybe TRBD2 (5 bases). The CDR3 extends over 13 amino acids. Germline-derived CDR1 and CDR2 are SNHLY and FYNNEI. V was clipped by 3 bases and J by 2 bases, with 8 bases between them. Here the CDR3 reads CASSEDFTYEQYF. In DNA, the CDR3 is TGTGCCAGCAGTGAGGACTTTACCTACGAGCAGTACTTC. Supplemented by reference TRBV2 and TRBJ2-7, the full variable domain reads EPEVTQTPSHQVTQMGQEVILRCVPISNHLYFYWYRQILGQKVEFLVSFYNNEISEKSEIFDDQFSVERPDGSNFTLKIRSTKLEDSAMYFCASSEDFTYEQYFGPGTRLTVT.

This rearrangement joins TRBV5-6 to TRBJ1-2, with D unresolved. Deletions cut 2 bases from V and 7 bases from J, with 12 bases between. CDR1 and CDR2 from the germline V gene are SGHDT and YYEEEE. The CDR3 runs 13 residues. The CDR3 DNA reads as TGTGCCAGCAGCTTACCACAGTCGAGTGGCTACACCTTC. Translating it yields CASSLPQSSGYTF. The variable domain in full, completed from reference TRBV5-6 and TRBJ1-2, reads DAGVTQSPTHLIKTRGQQVTLRCSPKSGHDTVSWYQQALGQGPQFIFQYYEEEERQRGNFPDRFSGHQFPNYSSELNVNALLLGDSALYLCASSLPQSSGYTFGSGTRLTVV.

V and J are TRBV18 and TRBJ1-3; TRBD1 matches at 9 bases. The CDR3 sequence is 17 residues long. In germline, CDR1 is KGHSH, CDR2 LQKENI. V trimming: 3 bases; J trimming: 0 bases; junction bases outside the gene matches: 6. The CDR3 nucleotides are TGTGCCAGCTCACCGAAACCGGGACAGGGCTCTGGAAACACCATATATTTT. Translated: CASSPKPGQGSGNTIYF.

The chain links TRBV2 to TRBJ2-3; TRBD1 agrees at 7 bases. The CDR3 is 16 amino acids. CDR1 and CDR2 from the germline V gene are SNHLY and FYNNEI. V trimming: 2 bases; J trimming: 1 base; junction bases outside the gene matches: 6. The CDR3 DNA reads as TGTGCCAGCAGTGAATCAGGGGGTCGGGGCACAGATACGCAGTATTTT. It is translated as CASSESGGRGTDTQYF.

The chain has TRBV5-4 and TRBJ1-2, with 12 positions matching TRBD1. This CDR3 has 13 residues. Germline CDR1 reads SGHNT; CDR2 reads YYREEE (reference sequence). J lost 8 bases, V lost 3 bases, and 2 bases had no gene match. The CDR3 region has the DNA TGTGCCAGCAGCTGGGACAGGGGGCCAGGCTACACCTTC. Protein sequence: CASSWDRGPGYTF.

This chain links TRBV25-1 with TRBJ2-1, with 9 bases matching TRBD1. Germline V gene lookup returns CDR1 MGHDK and CDR2 SYGVNS. V gave up 4 bases and J gave up 0 bases; unmatched junction bases: 4. This CDR3 contains 16 residues. This chain's CDR3 is CASSGTGESSYNEQFF. The CDR3 region has the DNA TGTGCCAGCAGTGGGACAGGGGAGAGCTCCTACAATGAGCAGTTCTTC.

The V gene is TRBV19, the J gene TRBJ1-5, with 7 bases fitting TRBD1. The CDR3 covers 14 residues. Trimming at V came to 4 bases and at J to 3 bases, leaving 3 bases not matched to a gene. Germline V lookup: CDR1 LNHDA, CDR2 SQIVND (reference sequence). The CDR3 nucleotides are TGTGCCAGTAGTAAGGACAGGATCAATCAGCCCCAGCATTTT. This sequence encodes CASSKDRINQPQHF.

The chain employs TRBV9 and TRBJ1-4; TRBD1 is a possible D gene (5 bases). This CDR3 region has 11 residues. From germline, CDR1 is SGDLS and CDR2 YYNGEE. Trimming removed 3 bases from V and 11 bases from J, with 8 bases in between. CDR3 nucleotide sequence: TGTGCCAGCAGCGCCGGGGGGAAACTGTTTTTT. Translated, it gives CASSAGGKLFF.

This clone is a singleton in its sample. The gene calls are TRBV5-1 and TRBJ1-1; 10 bases fit TRBD1. J lost 3 bases, V lost 1 base, and 6 bases had no gene match. Germline V gene data show CDR1 as SGHRS and CDR2 as YFSETQ. This CDR3 has 16 amino acids. CDR3 nucleotides: TGCGCCAGCAGCTTGACGGGACAGGGGATAGACACTGAAGCTTTCTTT. It specifies CASSLTGQGIDTEAFF.

The chain recombines TRBV28 with TRBJ2-7, with 7 bases fitting TRBD2. This CDR3 is 14 amino acids long. The V and J ends lost 5 bases and 0 bases, in that order; junction bases with no gene match: 4. CDR1 MDHEN and CDR2 SYDVKM come from the germline V gene. DNA of the CDR3: TGTGCCAGCAGTCCAAGACTAGCCTCCTACGAGCAGTACTTC. Its protein is CASSPRLASYEQYF.